These T cell receptor beta chains were read from a single sample in a study of T cell changes during pregnancy in multiple sclerosis. Here immunoSEQ multiplex PCR was the method, and the copy in TCRdb shows in-frame clones only, minus some. The sample includes some 23,000 clones, approximately 86% of them seen just once. Sequenced material: CD4+ T cells from peripheral blood mononuclear cells, taken in the first trimester of pregnancy. All receptors come from a female donor in good health, enrolled as a control in a pregnancy study. The CDR3 runs from the conserved cysteine through the conserved F or W. Not every row has a clone size; where given, it reads once, few, many or a size class.

>13|TRBJ1-1|TRBV6-1|NA
CASRDRAATEAFF
>18|TRBJ1-1|TRBV5-1|once
CASSSQAAGGFMNTEAFF
>13|TRBJ1-1|TRBV6-5|once
CASSHGDRAEAFF
>18|TRBJ2-1|TRBV5-1|NA
CASSLTSGTQGRYNEQFF
>13|TRBJ2-5|TRBV19|once
CASSFGLEETQYF
>16|TRBJ1-5|TRBV4-2|NA
CASSQEGQGAGQPQHF
>13|TRBJ1-1|TRBV5-4|NA
CASSLVSGTEAFF
>11|TRBJ1-1|TRBV29-1|NA
CSVSGGTEAFF
>13|TRBJ2-1|TRBV29-1|NA
CSVDLGTRGEQFF
>13|TRBJ1-1|TRBV25-1|NA
CASRKKRLTEAFF
>18|TRBJ2-1|TRBV19|NA
CATSIPGLAGRSYNEQFF
>15|TRBJ1-1|TRBV19|NA
CASSIDSAKGGEAFF
>14|TRBJ1-1|TRBV7-3|NA
CASVQRGVIVEAFF
>16|TRBJ2-5|TRBV11-2|NA
CASSFGTQGSGETQYF
>15|TRBJ2-5|TRBV10-1|NA
CASSEQKGDQETQYF
>16|TRBJ2-2|TRBV29-1|once
CSVEVGRGQTTGELFF
>15|TRBJ2-5|TRBV6-1|NA
CASTSIIGGGETQYF
>14|TRBJ2-4|TRBV5-3|NA
CARSFGLAKNIQYF
>17|TRBJ2-7|TRBV6-1|NA
CASSATSGTSVSYEQYF
>16|TRBJ2-7|TRBV4-2|few
CASSPWTSGGAYEQYF
>16|TRBJ1-1|TRBV28|NA
CASSPLTGPMNTEAFF
>16|TRBJ2-1|TRBV4-3|NA
CASSQEMRGGYNEQFF
>14|TRBJ2-2|TRBV4-1|once
CASSHDRGTGELFF
>19|TRBJ1-1|TRBV23-1|NA
CASSHPPWGRRPWGTEAFF
>16|TRBJ1-5|TRBV4-1|NA
CASSAPGQGPNQPQHF
>14|TRBJ1-5|TRBV28|NA
CASSLRGPSQPQHF
>13|TRBJ1-1|TRBV29-1|NA
CSVTGGGSTEAFF
>15|TRBJ1-3|TRBV13|NA
CASSLVASSGNTIYF
>15|TRBJ2-5|TRBV5-1|NA
CASKPTGSGGETRYF
>12|TRBJ2-3|TRBV2|NA
CASSGGQGSQYF
>16|TRBJ1-4|TRBV7-2|once
CASSPRSGVANEKLFF